These 17 T cell receptor beta chains were sequenced from one sample in a study of T cell responses to AZD1222 COVID-19 vaccine. Libraries were prepared by immunoSEQ multiplex PCR; TCRdb keeps only in-frame clonotypes and omits some of them. The sample holds more than 75,000 clones, roughly 90% seen once. The source material was peripheral blood, sampled 28 days after the second AZD1222 dose. These receptors all come from an adult who received the AZD1222 COVID-19 vaccine.

This sequence joins TRBV6-1 and TRBJ1-1, with TRBD1 matching 10 bases. This CDR3 has 16 residues. Germline V gene data show CDR1 as MNHNS and CDR2 as SASEGT. V lost 4 bases to trimming and J lost 3 bases; unmatched junction nucleotides: 8. DNA of the CDR3: TGTGCCAGCAGTGGCGGGACAGGGGAGATATACACTGAAGCTTTCTTT. Translated: CASSGGTGEIYTEAFF.

V gene TRBV27 combines with J gene TRBJ1-3; TRBD1 might be the D (5 bases). Trimming left V 2 bases short and J 0 bases short, with 14 bases between. The CDR3 spans 17 residues. Germline CDR1 and CDR2: MNHEY and SMNVEV (reference sequence). The CDR3 loop reads CASSLRSGQSSGNTIYF. CDR3 in DNA: TGTGCCAGCAGTTTACGGTCAGGGCAGAGCTCTGGAAACACCATATATTTT.

Regarding this clone: Other DNA sequences in this specimen translate into the identical CDR3. V is TRBV20-1 and J is TRBJ2-5; D is unresolved. V lost 3 bases and J lost 2, with 1 base in between. This CDR3 is built from 10 residues. Germline CDR1 is DFQATT and CDR2 is SNEGSKA (reference sequence). Written as DNA, the CDR3 is TGCAGTGCTAGGCAAGAGACCCAGTACTTC. Encoded protein: CSARQETQYF.

This chain connects TRBV28 to TRBJ1-3; possibly TRBD1 for D (5 bases). V gave up 4 bases and J gave up 8 bases, with 18 bases separating them. The germline gives CDR1 MDHEN, CDR2 SYDVKM. The CDR3 loop spans 15 amino acids. CDR3 sequence (DNA): TGTGCCAGCAGTTCCCCCTGGGGCCCGGAGGACACCATATATTTT. This translates into CASSSPWGPEDTIYF.

This CDR3 is CASSKGRVGTRLQTQYF. The CDR3 nucleotides are TGTGCCAGCAGCAAAGGCAGGGTAGGGACTAGACTGCAGACCCAGTACTTC. The chain uses TRBV21-1 and TRBJ2-5; the D call in the table, TRBD2, was not verified against the DNA. TRBV21-1 corresponds to a pseudogene. The CDR3 has 17 amino acids.

The table lists this clone with a few counts. The chain joins TRBV6-5 to TRBJ1-5; no definite D call. Per germline, CDR1 MNHEY and CDR2 SVGAGI. The CDR3 runs 13 residues. The ends were cut back, 5 bases at V and 0 bases at J, with 5 bases in the middle. CDR3 in DNA: TGTGCCAGCAGTCCTTATAGCAATCAGCCCCAGCATTTT. This translates into CASSPYSNQPQHF.

V is TRBV5-1 and J is TRBJ1-6, with 7 bases matching TRBD1. The ends lost 5 bases at V and 4 bases at J; junction bases unmatched: 12. Germline values: CDR1 SGHRS, CDR2 YFSETQ. This CDR3 comprises 17 residues. CDR3 in amino acids: CASRPGGDSRYNSPLHF. The CDR3 region has the DNA TGCGCCAGCAGACCAGGGGGAGACTCCCGGTATAATTCACCCCTCCACTTT. Supplemented by reference TRBV5-1 and TRBJ1-6, the full variable domain reads KAGVTQTPRYLIKTRGQQVTLSCSPISGHRSVSWYQQTPGQGLQFLFEYFSETQRNKGNFPGRFSGRQFSNSRSEMNVSTLELGDSALYLCASRPGGDSRYNSPLHFGNGTRLTVT.

The V gene is TRBV11-3, the J gene TRBJ2-7; perhaps D is TRBD1 or TRBD2 (5 bases each). Germline V CDR1 and CDR2: SGHNT, YENEEA. Trimming took off 1 base at V and 3 bases at J, with 10 bases between the two ends. The CDR3 runs 14 residues. DNA of the CDR3: TGTGCCAGCAGCTTAGGTGTGGGGGACTACGAGCAGTACTTC. As protein: CASSLGVGDYEQYF.

The rearrangement joins TRBV14 to TRBJ1-2, with D unresolved. The germline CDR1 and CDR2 sequences are SGHDN and FVKESK. The germline V and J ends were trimmed by 0 bases and 6 bases, with 14 bases remaining between them. This CDR3 has 15 amino acids. Written as DNA, the CDR3 is TGTGCCAGCAGCCAAGACACCGGGAACTTAGATGGCTACACCTTC. It encodes CASSQDTGNLDGYTF.

The V gene is TRBV2, the J gene TRBJ1-2, with D possibly matching TRBD1 (6 bases). The CDR3 runs to 15 residues. Per the germline V gene, CDR1 is SNHLY and CDR2 is FYNNEI. The germline V and J ends were trimmed by 1 base and 4 bases, with 13 bases remaining between them. CDR3 sequence reads: CASSEGGGGAYGYTF. For the CDR3, the DNA is TGTGCCAGCAGTGAAGGTGGAGGGGGTGCCTATGGCTACACCTTC.

The chain is built from TRBV3-1 (or the pseudogene TRBV3-2) and TRBJ2-3; TRBD1 agrees at 8 bases. The CDR3 is made up of 12 amino acids. Germline V gene lookup returns CDR1 LGHDT and CDR2 YNNKEL (reference sequence). V was pared by 2 bases and J by 8 bases, with 0 bases of the junction left unmatched. CDR3 nucleotide sequence: TGTGCCAGCAGCCAACAGGGGGCTACGCAGTATTTT. Its protein product is CASSQQGATQYF.

This clone was observed once. This rearrangement joins TRBV5-8 to TRBJ1-5; 9 positions agree with TRBD1. The ends lost 4 bases at V and 4 bases at J; junction bases unmatched: 9. Germline CDR1 reads SGHTS; CDR2 reads YDEGEE. This CDR3 has 16 amino acids. The CDR3 is CASSKTGGMSNQPQHF. In DNA form, the CDR3 reads TGTGCCAGCAGCAAGACAGGGGGGATGTCTAATCAGCCCCAGCATTTT. Based on the CDR3 plus reference TRBV5-8 and TRBJ1-5, the full variable domain is EAGVTQSPTHLIKTRGQQATLRCSPISGHTSVYWYQQALGLGLQFLLWYDEGEERNRGNFPPRFSGRQFPNYSSELNVNALELEDSALYLCASSKTGGMSNQPQHFGDGTRLSIL.

The V call is TRBV7-2, the J call TRBJ2-3; 14 bases map to TRBD2. The germline gives CDR1 SGHTA, CDR2 FQGNSA. The J segment lost 6 bases and the V segment lost 5 bases, leaving 7 bases of the junction unmatched. The CDR3 is made up of 16 amino acids. CDR3 region: CASSLGLAGVLDTQYF. The CDR3 bases are TGTGCCAGCAGCCTGGGACTAGCGGGAGTTTTGGATACGCAGTATTTT. Complete variable domain (other parts from reference TRBV7-2 and TRBJ2-3): GAGVSQSPSNKVTEKGKDVELRCDPISGHTALYWYRQSLGQGLEFLIYFQGNSAPDKSGLPSDRFSAERTGGSVSTLTIQRTQQEDSAVYLCASSLGLAGVLDTQYFGPGTRLTVL.

The chain carries TRBV6-2 or TRBV6-3 and TRBJ2-2, with 16 bases matching TRBD2. The V gene end was trimmed by 5 bases and the J gene end by 3 bases; junction bases not matched to a gene: 6. Germline lookup yields CDR1 MNHEY and CDR2 SVGEGT. The CDR3 totals 18 residues. CDR3 in amino acids: CASSKGLAGGRDTGELFF. The CDR3 DNA is TGTGCCAGCAGTAAGGGACTAGCGGGAGGGAGAGACACCGGGGAGCTGTTTTTT.

The chain joins TRBV28 to TRBJ1-1; D is ambiguous. In germline, CDR1 is MDHEN, CDR2 SYDVKM. The CDR3 totals 14 residues. Trimming stripped 7 bases from V and 0 bases from J, with 12 bases between. The CDR3 reads CASTLGWMNTEAFF. In DNA form, the CDR3 reads TGTGCCAGCACCCTAGGGTGGATGAACACTGAAGCTTTCTTT. Full variable domain (remainder filled in from reference TRBV28 and TRBJ1-1): DVKVTQSSRYLVKRTGEKVFLECVQDMDHENMFWYRQDPGLGLRLIYFSYDVKMKEKGDIPEGYSVSREKKERFSLILESASTNQTSMYLCASTLGWMNTEAFFGQGTRLTVV.

The chain's CDR3 is CASSVEAVSGNTIYF. CDR3 coding DNA: TGTGCCAGCAGCGTAGAGGCGGTCTCTGGAAACACCATATATTTT. The chain couples TRBV9 to TRBJ1-3, with D hard to call. Germline CDR1 SGDLS, CDR2 YYNGEE. With 0 bases removed from V and 0 bases from J, the gap between germline ends came to 7 bases. This CDR3 has 15 residues. Full variable domain (remainder filled in from reference TRBV9 and TRBJ1-3): DSGVTQTPKHLITATGQRVTLRCSPRSGDLSVYWYQQSLDQGLQFLIQYYNGEERAKGNILERFSAQQFPDLHSELNLSSLELGDSALYFCASSVEAVSGNTIYFGEGSWLTVV.

The V call is TRBV11-2, the J call TRBJ2-7, with unresolved D. Trimming took off 0 bases at V and 7 bases at J, with 19 bases between the two ends. Germline loops: CDR1 SGHAT, CDR2 FQNNGV. The CDR3 runs to 16 residues. The chain's CDR3 is CASSLDLGDGSREQYF. The CDR3 coding sequence is TGTGCCAGCAGCTTAGATCTGGGCGACGGATCGAGGGAGCAGTACTTC.